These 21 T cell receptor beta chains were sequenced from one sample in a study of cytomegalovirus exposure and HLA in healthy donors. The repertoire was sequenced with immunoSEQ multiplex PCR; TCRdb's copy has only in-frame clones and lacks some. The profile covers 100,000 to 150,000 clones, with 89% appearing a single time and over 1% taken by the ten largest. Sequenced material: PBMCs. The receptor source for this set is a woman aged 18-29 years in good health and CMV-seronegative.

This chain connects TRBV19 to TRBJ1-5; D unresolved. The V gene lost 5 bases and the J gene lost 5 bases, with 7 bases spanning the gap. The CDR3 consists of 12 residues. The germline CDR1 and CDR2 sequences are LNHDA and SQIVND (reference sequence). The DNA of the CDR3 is TGTGCCAGTAGTGTACCAGATCAGCCCCAGCATTTT. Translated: CASSVPDQPQHF. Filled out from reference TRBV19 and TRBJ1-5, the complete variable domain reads DGGITQSPKYLFRKEGQNVTLSCEQNLNHDAMYWYRQDPGQGLRLIYYSQIVNDFQKGDIAEGYSVSREKKESFPLTVTSAQKNPTAFYLCASSVPDQPQHFGDGTRLSIL.

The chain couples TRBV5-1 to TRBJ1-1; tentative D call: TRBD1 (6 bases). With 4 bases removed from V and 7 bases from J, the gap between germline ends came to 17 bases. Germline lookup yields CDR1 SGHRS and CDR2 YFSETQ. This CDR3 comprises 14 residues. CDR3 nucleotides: TGCGCCAGCAGCGTTGACAGGAGCACCCGTGAAGCTTTCTTT. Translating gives CASSVDRSTREAFF.

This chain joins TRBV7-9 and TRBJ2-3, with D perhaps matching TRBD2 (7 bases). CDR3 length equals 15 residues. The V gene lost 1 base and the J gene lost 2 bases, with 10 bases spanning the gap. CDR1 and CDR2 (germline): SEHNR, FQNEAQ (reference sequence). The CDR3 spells CASSLVGGPTDTQYF. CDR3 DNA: TGTGCCAGCAGCTTAGTGGGGGGGCCCACAGATACGCAGTATTTT. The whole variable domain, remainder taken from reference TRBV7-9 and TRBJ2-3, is DTGVSQNPRHKITKRGQNVTFRCDPISEHNRLYWYRQTLGQGPEFLTYFQNEAQLEKSRLLSDRFSAERPKGSFSTLEIQRTEQGDSAMYLCASSLVGGPTDTQYFGPGTRLTVL.

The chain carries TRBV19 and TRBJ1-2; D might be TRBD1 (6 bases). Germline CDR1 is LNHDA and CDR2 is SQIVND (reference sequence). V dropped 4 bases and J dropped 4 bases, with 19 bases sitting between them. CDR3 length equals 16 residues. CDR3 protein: CASSTTLQGRGYGYTF. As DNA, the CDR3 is TGTGCCAGTAGTACCACCCTACAGGGCCGTGGCTATGGCTACACCTTC. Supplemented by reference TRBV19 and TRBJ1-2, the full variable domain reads DGGITQSPKYLFRKEGQNVTLSCEQNLNHDAMYWYRQDPGQGLRLIYYSQIVNDFQKGDIAEGYSVSREKKESFPLTVTSAQKNPTAFYLCASSTTLQGRGYGYTFGSGTRLTVV.

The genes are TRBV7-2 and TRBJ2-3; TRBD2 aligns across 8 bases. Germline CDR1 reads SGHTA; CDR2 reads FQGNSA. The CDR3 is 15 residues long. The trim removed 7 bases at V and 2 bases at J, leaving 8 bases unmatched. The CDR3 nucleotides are TGTGCCAGCATCCAATATAGCGGGACCACAGATACGCAGTATTTT. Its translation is CASIQYSGTTDTQYF.

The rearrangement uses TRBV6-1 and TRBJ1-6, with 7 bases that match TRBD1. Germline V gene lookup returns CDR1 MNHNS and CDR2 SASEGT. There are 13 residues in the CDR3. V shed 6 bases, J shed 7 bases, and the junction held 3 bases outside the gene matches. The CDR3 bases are TGTGCCAGCAGCCAGACAGGGAATTCACCCCTCCACTTT. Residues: CASSQTGNSPLHF.

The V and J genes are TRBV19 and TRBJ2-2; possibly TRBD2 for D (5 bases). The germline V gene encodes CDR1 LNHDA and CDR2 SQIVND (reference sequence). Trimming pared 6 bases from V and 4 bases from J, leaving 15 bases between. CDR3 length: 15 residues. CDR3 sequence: CASSTFGESTGELFF. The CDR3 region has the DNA TGTGCCAGTAGCACTTTCGGGGAATCCACCGGGGAGCTGTTTTTT.

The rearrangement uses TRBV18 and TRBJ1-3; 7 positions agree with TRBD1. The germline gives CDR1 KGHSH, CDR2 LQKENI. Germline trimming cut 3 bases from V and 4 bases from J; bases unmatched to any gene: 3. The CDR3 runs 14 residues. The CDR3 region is CASSPGQRGNTIYF. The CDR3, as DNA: TGTGCCAGCTCACCGGGACAGAGGGGAAACACCATATATTTT. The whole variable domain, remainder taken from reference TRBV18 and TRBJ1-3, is NAGVMQNPRHLVRRRGQEARLRCSPMKGHSHVYWYRQLPEEGLKFMVYLQKENIIDESGMPKERFSAEFPKEGPSILRIQQVVRGDSAAYFCASSPGQRGNTIYFGEGSWLTVV.

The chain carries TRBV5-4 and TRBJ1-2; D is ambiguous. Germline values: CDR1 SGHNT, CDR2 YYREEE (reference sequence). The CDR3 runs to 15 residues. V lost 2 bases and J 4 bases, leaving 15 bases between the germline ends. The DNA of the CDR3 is TGTGCCAGCAGCTTATCAGTAAGGAACAGCTATGGCTACACCTTC. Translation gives CASSLSVRNSYGYTF.

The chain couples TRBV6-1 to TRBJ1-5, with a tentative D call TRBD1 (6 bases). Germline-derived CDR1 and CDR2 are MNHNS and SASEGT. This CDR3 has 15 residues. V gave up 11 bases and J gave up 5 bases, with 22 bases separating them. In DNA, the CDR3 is TGTGCCGCCGTAGGCCGGGACACCATCTATCAGCCCCAGCATTTT. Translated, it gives CAAVGRDTIYQPQHF.

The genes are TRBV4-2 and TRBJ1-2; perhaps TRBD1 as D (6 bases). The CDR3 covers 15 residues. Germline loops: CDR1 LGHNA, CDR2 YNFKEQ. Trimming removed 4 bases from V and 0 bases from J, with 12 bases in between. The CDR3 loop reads CASSPDSPTNYGYTF. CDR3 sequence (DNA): TGTGCCAGCAGCCCGGACAGCCCTACTAACTATGGCTACACCTTC.

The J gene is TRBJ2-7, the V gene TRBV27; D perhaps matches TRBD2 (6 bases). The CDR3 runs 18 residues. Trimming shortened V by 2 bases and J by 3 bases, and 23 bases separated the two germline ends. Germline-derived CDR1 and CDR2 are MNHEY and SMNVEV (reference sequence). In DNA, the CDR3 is TGTGCCAGCAGTTTAGCCTCTCAGGCCGGGACTCCTCTCTACGAGCAGTACTTC. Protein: CASSLASQAGTPLYEQYF.

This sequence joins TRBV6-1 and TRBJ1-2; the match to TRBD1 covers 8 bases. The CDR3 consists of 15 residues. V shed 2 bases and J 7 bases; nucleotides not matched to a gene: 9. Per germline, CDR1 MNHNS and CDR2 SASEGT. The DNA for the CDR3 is TGTGCCAGCAGTGAATTTGGACAGGGAGTTTCTGGCTACACCTTC. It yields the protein CASSEFGQGVSGYTF.

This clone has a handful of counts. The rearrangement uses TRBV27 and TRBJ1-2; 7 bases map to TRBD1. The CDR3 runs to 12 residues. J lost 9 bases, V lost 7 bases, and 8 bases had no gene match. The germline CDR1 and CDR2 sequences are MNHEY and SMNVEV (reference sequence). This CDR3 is CASTDLQGRYTF. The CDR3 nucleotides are TGTGCCAGCACCGACCTACAGGGGCGCTACACCTTC.

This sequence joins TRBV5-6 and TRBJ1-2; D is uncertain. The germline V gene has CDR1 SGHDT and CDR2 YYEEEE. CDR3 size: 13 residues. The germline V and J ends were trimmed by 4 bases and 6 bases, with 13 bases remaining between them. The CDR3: CASSPRGGNGYTF. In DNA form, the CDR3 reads TGTGCCAGCAGCCCCCGGGGTGGGAATGGCTACACCTTC.

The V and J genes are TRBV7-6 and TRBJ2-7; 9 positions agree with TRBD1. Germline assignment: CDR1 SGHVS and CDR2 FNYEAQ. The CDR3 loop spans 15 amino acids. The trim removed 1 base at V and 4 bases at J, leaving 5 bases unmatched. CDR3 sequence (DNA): TGTGCCAGCAGCTTAGGGTGGACAGGGGTATACGAGCAGTACTTC. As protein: CASSLGWTGVYEQYF.

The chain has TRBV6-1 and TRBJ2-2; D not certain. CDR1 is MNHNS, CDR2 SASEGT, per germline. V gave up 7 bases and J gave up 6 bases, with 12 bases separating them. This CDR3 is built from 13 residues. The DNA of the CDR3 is TGTGCCAGCACTGGGCTACATGCCGGGGAGCTGTTTTTT. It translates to CASTGLHAGELFF.

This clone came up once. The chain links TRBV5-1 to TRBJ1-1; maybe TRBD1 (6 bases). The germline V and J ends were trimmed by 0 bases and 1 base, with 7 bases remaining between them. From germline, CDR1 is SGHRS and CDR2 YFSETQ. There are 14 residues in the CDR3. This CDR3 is CASSLGTANTEAFF. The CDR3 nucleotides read TGCGCCAGCAGCTTGGGGACAGCGAACACTGAAGCTTTCTTT. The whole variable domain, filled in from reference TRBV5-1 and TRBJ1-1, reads KAGVTQTPRYLIKTRGQQVTLSCSPISGHRSVSWYQQTPGQGLQFLFEYFSETQRNKGNFPGRFSGRQFSNSRSEMNVSTLELGDSALYLCASSLGTANTEAFFGQGTRLTVV.

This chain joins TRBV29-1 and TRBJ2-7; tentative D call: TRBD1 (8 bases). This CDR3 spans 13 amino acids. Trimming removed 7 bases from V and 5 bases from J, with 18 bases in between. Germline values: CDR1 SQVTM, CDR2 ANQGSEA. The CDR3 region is CSAGGGQVNEQYF. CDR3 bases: TGCAGCGCGGGCGGGGGACAGGTCAACGAGCAGTACTTC.

The CDR3 is CATSIPWGITGREKLFF. The CDR3 bases are TGTGCCACCAGCATCCCGTGGGGCATCACCGGCAGGGAAAAACTGTTTTTT. The rearrangement uses TRBV15 and TRBJ1-4; maybe TRBD1 (5 bases). Trimming took off 4 bases at V and 8 bases at J, with 23 bases between the two ends. The CDR3 is 17 residues long. Germline assignment: CDR1 LNHNV and CDR2 YYDKDF (reference sequence). Full variable domain (outside the CDR3, taken from reference TRBV15 and TRBJ1-4): DAMVIQNPRYQVTQFGKPVTLSCSQTLNHNVMYWYQQKSSQAPKLLFHYYDKDFNNEADTPDNFQSRRPNTSFCFLDIRSPGLGDTAMYLCATSIPWGITGREKLFFGSGTQLSVL.

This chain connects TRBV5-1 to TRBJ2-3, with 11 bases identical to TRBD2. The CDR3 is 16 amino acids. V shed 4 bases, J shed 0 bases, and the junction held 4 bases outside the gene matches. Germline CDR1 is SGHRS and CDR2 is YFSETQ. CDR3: CASSLLAGGSTDTQYF. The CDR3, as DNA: TGCGCCAGCAGCCTATTAGCGGGGGGGAGCACAGATACGCAGTATTTT.